This record covers a single T cell receptor beta chain. The germline gives CDR1 MNHNY, CDR2 SVGAGI (reference sequence). There are 15 residues in the CDR3. Trimming stripped 3 bases from V and 4 bases from J, with 12 bases between. Survey-level immunoSEQ v3.0 assays were run. Here immunoSEQ multiplex PCR was the method, and the copy in TCRdb shows in-frame clones only, minus some. The table records under 7,000 clones, roughly 73% of them present only once. The data originate from a study of long-term antiretroviral therapy in people with HIV. This clonotype was sampled from a man aged 35 to 55 with HIV. The material sequenced was unsorted PBMCs, taken 1.8 years before starting antiretroviral therapy. The chain joins TRBV6-6 to TRBJ1-4; unclear D gene. The CDR3 protein is CASSYPEKGNEKLFF. In nucleotides, the CDR3 is TGTGCCAGCAGTTATCCCGAGAAGGGTAATGAAAAACTGTTTTTT.